This is a list of T cell receptor beta chains from one sample in a study of blood T cells in healthy people across ages. TCRdb re-analysed the 5' RACE reads in MiXCR, keeping a single row per CDR3 protein. This sample has hundreds of thousands of distinct CDR3 sequences; about 32% occur once, and the top ten carry 15% to 17%. The sample taken for sequencing was blood. These TCRs come from an elderly woman in good health. Each CDR3 is given with its conserved first and last residue. D genes are given only for firm matches. Not every row has a clone size; where given, it reads once, few, many or a size class.

D gene | J gene | clone size | CDR3 length | V gene | CDR3 protein | CDR3 DNA
. | TRBJ1-6 | many | 17 | TRBV10-3 | CAISPQPPALANSPLHF | TGTGCCATCTCCCCCCAACCACCCGCATTGGCCAATTCACCCCTCCACTTT
. | TRBJ1-2 | many | 13 | TRBV29-1 | CSVAAGLNYGYTF | TGCAGCGTTGCCGCAGGCCTTAACTATGGCTACACCTTC
. | TRBJ2-1 | . | 13 | TRBV7-2 | CASSPQRRGEQFF | TGTGCCAGCAGCCCCCAGAGACGTGGTGAGCAGTTCTTC
TRBD1 | TRBJ1-5 | . | 19 | TRBV6-2/TRBV6-3 | CASSYARGQGAKGNQPQHF | TGTGCCAGCAGTTACGCCCGGGGACAGGGGGCGAAAGGCAATCAGCCCCAGCATTTT
. | TRBJ2-3 | few | 14 | TRBV28 | CASRDAAGRDTQYF | TGTGCCAGCAGGGACGCGGCGGGTAGGGATACGCAGTATTTT
TRBD2 | TRBJ2-1 | . | 16 | TRBV2 | CASRISGGRSYNEQFF | TGTGCCAGCAGGATTAGCGGGGGGCGCTCCTACAATGAGCAGTTCTTC
. | TRBJ2-5 | many | 13 | TRBV19 | CASSSFAKETQYF | TGTGCCAGTAGTAGTTTCGCGAAAGAGACCCAGTACTTC
TRBD1 | TRBJ2-1 | many | 15 | TRBV19 | CASSTMGQSNNEQFF | TGTGCCAGTAGTACCATGGGACAGTCTAACAATGAGCAGTTCTTC
. | TRBJ1-1 | . | 15 | TRBV7-9 | CASSRYWGRNTEAFF | TGTGCCAGCAGCCGCTACTGGGGGCGGAACACTGAAGCTTTCTTT
TRBD1 | TRBJ2-5 | many | 16 | TRBV12-3/TRBV12-4 | CASSLARTGRMKTQYF | TGTGCCAGCAGTTTAGCGCGGACAGGGCGGATGAAGACCCAGTACTTC
TRBD1 | TRBJ1-4 | few | 16 | TRBV30 | CAWSKGQVTSNEKLFF | TGTGCCTGGAGCAAGGGACAGGTTACTTCTAATGAAAAACTGTTTTTT
TRBD1 | TRBJ2-7 | many | 15 | TRBV29-1 | CSVDDPGTGGYEQYF | TGCAGCGTTGACGATCCCGGGACAGGGGGCTACGAGCAGTACTTC
. | TRBJ1-4 | many | 14 | TRBV7-3 | CASSLGAGGEKLFF | TGTGCCAGCAGCTTAGGCGCAGGCGGGGAAAAACTGTTTTTT
TRBD1 | TRBJ2-7 | . | 13 | TRBV24-1 | CASSARQGYEQYF | TGTGCCAGCAGTGCCAGACAGGGCTACGAGCAGTACTTC
. | TRBJ1-2 | many | 14 | TRBV5-6 | CASSLGGSPGGYTF | TGTGCCAGCAGCTTGGGGGGCAGTCCTGGAGGCTACACCTTC
TRBD1 | TRBJ2-7 | . | 15 | TRBV28 | CASSPGQMVTDEQYF | TGTGCCAGCAGTCCGGGACAGATGGTGACGGACGAGCAGTACTTC
. | TRBJ1-4 | . | 14 | TRBV3-1 | CASSQGGAREKLFF | TGTGCCAGCAGCCAAGGTGGAGCACGTGAAAAACTGTTTTTT
TRBD1 | TRBJ1-4 | many | 15 | TRBV7-2 | CASSPSQGGNEKLFF | TGTGCCAGCAGCCCCAGTCAGGGGGGTAATGAAAAACTGTTTTTT
. | TRBJ1-2 | . | 14 | TRBV5-1 | CASSWNPDYYGYTF | TGCGCCAGCAGCTGGAACCCAGACTACTATGGCTACACCTTC
. | TRBJ2-1 | few | 13 | TRBV7-8 | CASSSEFYNEQFF | TGTGCCAGCAGCTCCGAGTTTTACAATGAGCAGTTCTTC
TRBD1 | TRBJ2-7 | many | 16 | TRBV7-2 | CASSLGLGTGAYEQYF | TGTGCCAGCAGCCTAGGGCTTGGGACAGGGGCCTACGAGCAGTACTTC
. | TRBJ2-5 | . | 14 | TRBV20-1 | CSARVPGFQETQYF | TGCAGTGCTAGAGTCCCAGGGTTCCAAGAGACCCAGTACTTC
. | TRBJ2-7 | . | 14 | TRBV20-1 | CSARGPTDAYEQYF | TGCAGTGCTAGAGGTCCGACGGACGCCTACGAGCAGTACTTC
. | TRBJ2-1 | many | 16 | TRBV7-3 | CASSLIGGAFYNEQFF | TGTGCCAGCAGCTTGATTGGCGGGGCCTTTTACAATGAGCAGTTCTTC
TRBD2 | TRBJ2-1 | . | 16 | TRBV20-1 | CSARRGLAGPGNEQFF | TGCAGTGCTAGAAGGGGACTAGCGGGGCCGGGGAATGAGCAGTTCTTC
TRBD1 | TRBJ2-7 | . | 12 | TRBV7-9 | CASSLAGTGMYF | TGTGCCAGCAGCTTGGCCGGGACAGGAATGTACTTC
. | TRBJ1-2 | . | 11 | TRBV20-1 | CSAGTPYGYTF | TGCAGTGCGGGGACACCCTATGGCTACACCTTC
TRBD1 | TRBJ2-5 | many | 13 | TRBV29-1 | CSSWTGGTETQYF | TGCAGCTCCTGGACAGGGGGCACGGAGACCCAGTACTTC
. | TRBJ2-7 | many | 15 | TRBV5-1 | CASSLSGLTSYEQYF | TGCGCCAGCAGCTTGTCCGGACTCACGTCCTACGAGCAGTACTTC
. | TRBJ1-1 | . | 14 | TRBV25-1 | CASRETALNTEAFF | TGTGCCAGCAGGGAGACAGCGCTCAACACTGAAGCTTTCTTT
TRBD2 | TRBJ2-5 | once | 15 | TRBV9 | CASSVGSGGQETQYF | TGTGCCAGCAGCGTAGGGTCGGGGGGGCAAGAGACCCAGTACTTC
. | TRBJ1-6 | few | 12 | TRBV28 | CASTGWFSPLHF | TGTGCCAGCACAGGGTGGTTCTCACCCCTCCACTTT
. | TRBJ1-6 | many | 15 | TRBV7-9 | CASRRSDGGASPLHF | TGTGCCAGCAGACGAAGCGACGGGGGAGCTTCACCCCTCCACTTT
. | TRBJ1-6 | . | 15 | TRBV11-2 | CASSLVAGYNSPLHF | TGTGCCAGCAGCTTAGTGGCAGGGTATAATTCACCCCTCCACTTT
TRBD1 | TRBJ2-3 | . | 16 | TRBV9 | CASSVSRGLVTDTQYF | TGTGCCAGCAGCGTAAGCAGGGGGCTTGTAACAGATACGCAGTATTTT
TRBD1 | TRBJ2-7 | few | 14 | TRBV20-1 | CSAAVLQGNHEQYF | TGCAGTGCTGCGGTTTTACAGGGGAACCACGAGCAGTACTTC
. | TRBJ2-7 | many | 16 | TRBV6-1 | CASRDTHGALNYEQYF | TGTGCCAGCAGGGACACACACGGGGCGCTCAACTACGAGCAGTACTTC
TRBD1 | TRBJ2-1 | . | 16 | TRBV7-7 | CASSLGGGTGINEQFF | TGTGCTAGCAGCTTAGGGGGCGGGACAGGGATAAATGAGCAGTTCTTC
. | TRBJ2-3 | many | 14 | TRBV7-2 | CASSLPTSTDTQYF | TGTGCCAGCAGCTTACCCACTAGCACAGATACGCAGTATTTT
TRBD2 | TRBJ2-1 | many | 18 | TRBV20-1 | CSATTSGLAGGAYNEQFF | TGCAGTGCCACCACCAGCGGACTAGCGGGGGGCGCCTACAATGAGCAGTTCTTC
. | TRBJ2-6 | many | 14 | TRBV6-2/TRBV6-3 | CASSPAGGANVLTF | TGTGCCAGCAGTCCCGCAGGGGGGGCCAACGTCCTGACTTTC
TRBD1 | TRBJ2-7 | few | 14 | TRBV4-2 | CASSQDEGAGEQYF | TGTGCCAGCAGCCAAGACGAGGGGGCCGGCGAGCAGTACTTC
TRBD1 | TRBJ2-1 | few | 17 | TRBV7-3 | CASSLTGGTGAYNEQFF | TGTGCCAGCAGCTTAACAGGCGGGACAGGGGCTTACAATGAGCAGTTCTTC
. | TRBJ1-2 | many | 15 | TRBV2 | CASSEDVGVFYGYTF | TGTGCCAGCAGTGAAGATGTCGGGGTTTTCTATGGCTACACCTTC
TRBD1 | TRBJ1-2 | . | 12 | TRBV30 | CAWRGGQYGYTF | TGTGCCTGGAGGGGGGGACAGTATGGCTACACCTTC
. | TRBJ2-7 | . | 15 | TRBV6-2/TRBV6-3 | CASSESAGASYEQYF | TGTGCCAGCAGTGAGTCCGCAGGGGCCTCCTACGAGCAGTACTTC
. | TRBJ2-3 | many | 13 | TRBV2 | CASSEIRGDTQYF | TGTGCCAGCAGTGAAATACGGGGAGATACGCAGTATTTT
TRBD1 | TRBJ2-3 | once | 16 | TRBV7-9 | CVSSPARDRITDTQYF | TGTGTCAGCAGCCCCGCCCGGGACAGAATCACAGATACGCAGTATTTT
. | TRBJ2-1 | many | 14 | TRBV2 | CASSEWGGGNEQFF | TGTGCCAGCAGTGAATGGGGAGGGGGCAATGAGCAGTTCTTC
. | TRBJ1-4 | . | 14 | TRBV25-1 | CASSETGDNEKLFF | TGTGCCAGCAGTGAAACAGGAGATAATGAAAAACTGTTTTTT
. | TRBJ2-4 | few | 13 | TRBV6-1 | CASSSFRDTIQYF | TGTGCCAGCAGCTCCTTCCGGGACACCATTCAGTACTTC
. | TRBJ1-1 | . | 14 | TRBV7-3 | CASSQGSGNTEAFF | TGTGCCAGCAGCCAGGGGAGCGGGAACACTGAAGCTTTCTTT
TRBD1 | TRBJ1-1 | few | 13 | TRBV5-1 | CASSSTGETEAFF | TGCGCCAGCAGCTCGACAGGGGAGACTGAAGCTTTCTTT
TRBD2 | TRBJ2-1 | many | 17 | TRBV2 | CASSEASGVPLDNEQFF | TGTGCCAGCAGTGAGGCTAGCGGGGTCCCACTCGACAATGAGCAGTTCTTC